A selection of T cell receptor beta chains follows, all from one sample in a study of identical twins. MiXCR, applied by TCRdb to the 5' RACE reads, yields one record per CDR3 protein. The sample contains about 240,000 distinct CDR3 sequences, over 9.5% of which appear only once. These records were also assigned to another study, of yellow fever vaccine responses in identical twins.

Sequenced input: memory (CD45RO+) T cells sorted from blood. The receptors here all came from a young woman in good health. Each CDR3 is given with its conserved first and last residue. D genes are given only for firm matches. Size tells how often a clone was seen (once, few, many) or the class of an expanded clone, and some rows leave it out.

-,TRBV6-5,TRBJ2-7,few,TGTGCCAGCAGTTCCCCGACTAGAAGTGGCTACGAGCAGTACTTC,CASSSPTRSGYEQYF
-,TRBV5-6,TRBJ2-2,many,TGTGCCAGCAGCCCGGATTACACCGGGGAGCTGTTTTTT,CASSPDYTGELFF
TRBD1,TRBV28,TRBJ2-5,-,TGTGCCAGCAGTTGGACAGGGCAAAGACTGTGGGAGACCCAGTACTTC,CASSWTGQRLWETQYF
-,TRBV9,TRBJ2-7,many,TGTGCCAGCAGCTTAACAGGGTACTCCTACGAGCAGTACTTC,CASSLTGYSYEQYF
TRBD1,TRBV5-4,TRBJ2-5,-,TGTGCCAGCACCCGGATACCGGGACAGGGACAAGAGACCCAGTACTTC,CASTRIPGQGQETQYF
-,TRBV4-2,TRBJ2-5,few,TGTGCCAGCAGCCAAGAATTCGCAGGGATCAGGGAGACCCAGTACTTC,CASSQEFAGIRETQYF
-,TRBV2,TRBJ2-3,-,TGTGCCAGCATCGATATTTCTAGCACAGATACGCAGTATTTT,CASIDISSTDTQYF
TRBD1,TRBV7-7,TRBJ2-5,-,TGTGCTAGCAGCCTCGACAGGGGGCAGTCGGAGACCCAGTACTTC,CASSLDRGQSETQYF
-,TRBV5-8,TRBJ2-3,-,TGTGCCAGCAGCTTGCGTTTGCACCTCTCTAGCACAGATACGCAGTATTTT,CASSLRLHLSSTDTQYF
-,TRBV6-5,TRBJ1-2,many,TGTGCCAGCAGTTACGAGGCAGGGTTCGGTGGCTACACCTTC,CASSYEAGFGGYTF
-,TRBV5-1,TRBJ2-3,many,TGCGCCAGCAGCTTGGAGCGGACACCTAGCACAGATACGCAGTATTTT,CASSLERTPSTDTQYF
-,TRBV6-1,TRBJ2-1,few,TGTGCCAGCAGTGAAAGTCATTGGTTCAATGAGCAGTTCTTC,CASSESHWFNEQFF
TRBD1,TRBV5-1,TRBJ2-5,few,TGCGCCAGCAGCTGGGGACAGTTACAAGAGACCCAGTACTTC,CASSWGQLQETQYF
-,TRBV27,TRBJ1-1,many,TGTGCCAGCAGTGGACGTATGAACACTGAAGCTTTCTTT,CASSGRMNTEAFF
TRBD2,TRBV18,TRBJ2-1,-,TGTGCCAGCTCACCCGGGGTGACTAGCGGGAGGGCCTCCAATGAGCAGTTCTTC,CASSPGVTSGRASNEQFF
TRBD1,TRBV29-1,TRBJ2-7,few,TGCAGCGTGATTGGACAGGACAACTACGAGCAGTACTTC,CSVIGQDNYEQYF
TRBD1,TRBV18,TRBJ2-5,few,TGTGCCAGCTCACCCGGGACAGGGGAAGCGACCCAGTACTTC,CASSPGTGEATQYF
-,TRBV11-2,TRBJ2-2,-,TGTGCCAGCAGCTTAAAGAACACCGGGGAGCTGTTTTTT,CASSLKNTGELFF
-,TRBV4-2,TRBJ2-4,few,TGTGCCAGCAGCCAAGCGGGAGGGGGCATGGGGGCCAAAAACATTCAGTACTTC,CASSQAGGGMGAKNIQYF
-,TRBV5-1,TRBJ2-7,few,TGCGCCAGCAGCTTGGGTGGGACTTCAAGCCTGGTATACGAGCAGTACTTC,CASSLGGTSSLVYEQYF
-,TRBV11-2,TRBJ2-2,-,TGTGCCAGCAGCTTCTTACTTCTGGGCGGGGAGCTGTTTTTT,CASSFLLLGGELFF
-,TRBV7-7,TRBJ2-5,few,TGTGCTAGCAGCCAGACCGGGAACCGTGGGGAGACCCAGTACTTC,CASSQTGNRGETQYF
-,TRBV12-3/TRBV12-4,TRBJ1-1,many,TGTGCCAGCAGTTTCATAACAAGCACTGAAGCTTTCTTT,CASSFITSTEAFF
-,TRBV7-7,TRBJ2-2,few,TGTGCTAGCCGACTCTCGTATAACACCGGGGAGCTGTTTTTT,CASRLSYNTGELFF
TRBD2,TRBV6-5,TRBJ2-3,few,TGTGCCAGCAGTTACGTTGCGGGAGGCGCGACAGATACGCAGTATTTT,CASSYVAGGATDTQYF
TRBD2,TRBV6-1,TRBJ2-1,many,TGTGCCAGCAGTGAAAACGCGGGAGGGGCCCACAATGAGCAGTTCTTC,CASSENAGGAHNEQFF
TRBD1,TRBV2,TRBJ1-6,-,TGTGCCAGCGAAAAACAGGGGGCGTTATATAATTCACCCCTCCACTTT,CASEKQGALYNSPLHF
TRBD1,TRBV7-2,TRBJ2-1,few,TGTGCCAGCAGCTTGGGAAGTACAGGGGGCGGTGAGCAGTTCTTC,CASSLGSTGGGEQFF
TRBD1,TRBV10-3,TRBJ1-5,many,TGTGCCATCTCTCGGACAGGGGAGGCTTTTCAGCCCCAGCATTTT,CAISRTGEAFQPQHF
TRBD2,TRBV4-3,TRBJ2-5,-,TGCGCCAGCAGCCAAGATCTGGCTAGCGGGAGGTACGAGACCCAGTACTTC,CASSQDLASGRYETQYF
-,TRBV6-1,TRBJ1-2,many,TGTGCCAGCAGTGAGTCTGGGAATGGCTACACCTTC,CASSESGNGYTF
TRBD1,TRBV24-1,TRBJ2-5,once,TGTGCCACCAGTGATATAACAGGGGACCAAGAGACCCAGTACTTC,CATSDITGDQETQYF
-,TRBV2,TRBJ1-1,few,TGTGCCAGCAGTGAAGCGCGAGGCAGTGCTGAAGCTTTCTTT,CASSEARGSAEAFF
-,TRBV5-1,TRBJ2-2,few,TGCGCCAGCAGCACCGACCAGCTGAGTCCCACCGGGGAGCTGTTTTTT,CASSTDQLSPTGELFF
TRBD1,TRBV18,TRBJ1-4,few,TGTGCCAGCTCACGGGACAGAAATGAAAAACTGTTTTTT,CASSRDRNEKLFF
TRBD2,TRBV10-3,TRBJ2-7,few,TGTGCCATCAGTCCCGGGACTAGCGGGACCCTAGGCGAGCAGTACTTC,CAISPGTSGTLGEQYF
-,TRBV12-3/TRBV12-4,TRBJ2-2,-,TGTGCCAGCAGTTTCAGGGCGGGGCCCGTCCGGGAGCTGTTTTTT,CASSFRAGPVRELFF
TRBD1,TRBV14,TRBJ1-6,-,TGTGCCAGCAGCCAACAGGGGGCCAGGAATTCACCCCTCCACTTT,CASSQQGARNSPLHF
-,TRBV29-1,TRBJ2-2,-,TGCAGCGTTGCCAGGGCCGGGGAGCTGTTTTTT,CSVARAGELFF
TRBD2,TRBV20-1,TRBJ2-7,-,TGCAGTGCCGAGAATAGCGGGAGTCTCTACGAGCAGTACTTC,CSAENSGSLYEQYF
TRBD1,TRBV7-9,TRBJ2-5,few,TGTGCCAGCAGCTTAGGGGACAGGGCTGCCGAGACCCAGTACTTC,CASSLGDRAAETQYF
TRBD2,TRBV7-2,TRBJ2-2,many,TGTGCCAGCAGCGCAAGGGGACTAGCGGGGAAAACCGGGGAGCTGTTTTTT,CASSARGLAGKTGELFF
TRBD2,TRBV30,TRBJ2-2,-,TGTGCCTGGAATCGTCCCGGGACTAGCGGATCTTCCGGGGAGCTGTTTTTT,CAWNRPGTSGSSGELFF
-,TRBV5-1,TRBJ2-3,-,TGCGCCAGCAGCTTGGAGCCGGGTAACCCGGGAGATACGCAGTATTTT,CASSLEPGNPGDTQYF
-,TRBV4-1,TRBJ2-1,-,TGCGCCAGCAGCCAAGGGGACATGGCCGACAATGAGCAGTTCTTC,CASSQGDMADNEQFF
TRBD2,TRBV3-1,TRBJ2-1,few,TGTGCCAGCAGCGTCAGCGGGGTCTCGTATGAGCAGTTCTTC,CASSVSGVSYEQFF
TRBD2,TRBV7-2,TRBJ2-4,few,TGTGCCAGCAGCCCCCTCTCAGCGGGAGCGTTTTGGTACTTC,CASSPLSAGAFWYF
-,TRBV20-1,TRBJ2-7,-,TGCAGTGCTAGAGAACAGCCCTACGAGCAGTACTTC,CSAREQPYEQYF
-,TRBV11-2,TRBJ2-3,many,TGTGCCAGCAGCTTGGGCAGGGTTGCAGATACGCAGTATTTT,CASSLGRVADTQYF
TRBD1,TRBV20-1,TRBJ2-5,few,TGCAGTGCTAGTACCGGACAGGAGTACCAAGAGACCCAGTACTTC,CSASTGQEYQETQYF
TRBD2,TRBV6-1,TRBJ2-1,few,TGTGCCAGCAGTACCGGACTAGCGGGTTACAATGAGCAGTTCTTC,CASSTGLAGYNEQFF
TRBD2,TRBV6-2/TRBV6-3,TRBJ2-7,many,TGTGCCAGCAGCCGGGAGGCAGGCCCCTACGAGCAGTACTTC,CASSREAGPYEQYF
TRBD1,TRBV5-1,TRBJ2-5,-,TGCGCCAGCAGCCCCCTGACAGGGGGAGAGACCCAGTACTTC,CASSPLTGGETQYF
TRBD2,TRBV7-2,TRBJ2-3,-,TGTGCCAGCAGCTTAGCAAGCCTGGGCAGCGGGAGTCCCACAGATACGCAGTATTTT,CASSLASLGSGSPTDTQYF
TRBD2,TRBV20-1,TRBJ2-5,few,TGCAGTGCTAGAGTTGATAGCGGGAGTAGGCAGACCCAGTACTTC,CSARVDSGSRQTQYF